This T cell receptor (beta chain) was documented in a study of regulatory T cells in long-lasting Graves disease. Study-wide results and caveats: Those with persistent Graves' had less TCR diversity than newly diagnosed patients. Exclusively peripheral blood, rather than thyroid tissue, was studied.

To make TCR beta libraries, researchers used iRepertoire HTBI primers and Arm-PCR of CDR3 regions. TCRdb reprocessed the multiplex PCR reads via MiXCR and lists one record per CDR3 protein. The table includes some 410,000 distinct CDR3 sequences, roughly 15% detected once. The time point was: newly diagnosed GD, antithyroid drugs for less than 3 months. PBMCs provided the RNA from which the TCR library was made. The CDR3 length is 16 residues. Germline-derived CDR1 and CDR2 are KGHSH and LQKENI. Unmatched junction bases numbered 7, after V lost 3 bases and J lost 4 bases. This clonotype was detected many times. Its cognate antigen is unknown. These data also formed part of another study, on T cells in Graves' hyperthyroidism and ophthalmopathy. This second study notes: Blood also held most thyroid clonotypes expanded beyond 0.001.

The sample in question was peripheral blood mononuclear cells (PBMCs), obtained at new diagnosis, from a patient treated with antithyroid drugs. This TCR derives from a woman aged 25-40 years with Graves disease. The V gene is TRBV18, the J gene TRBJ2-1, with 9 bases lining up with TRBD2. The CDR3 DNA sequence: TGTGCCAGCTCACCGCTCGGGACTAGCAGATACAATGAGCAGTTCTTC. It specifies CASSPLGTSRYNEQFF.